Presented here are 16 T cell receptor beta chains from one specimen sequenced in a study of preoperative IRX-2 immunotherapy in early breast cancer. Described treatment: preoperative locoregional IRX-2 cytokine immunotherapy. Produced via immunoSEQ multiplex PCR; TCRdb's table is partial and in-frame only. The table lists under 40,000 clones, nearly 95% of them singletons. The material was obtained from a patient treated with IRX-2 immunotherapy. All receptors derive from a human donor with breast cancer.

The rearrangement joins TRBV6-4 to TRBJ1-1; a possible D gene is TRBD1 (6 bases). V was pared by 0 bases and J by 7 bases, with 12 bases between. Looked up from germline, CDR1 is MRHNA and CDR2 is SNTAGT. The CDR3 runs to 14 residues. CDR3 amino acids: CASSDSWGANEAFF. In DNA, the CDR3 is TGTGCCAGCAGTGACTCGTGGGGGGCCAATGAAGCTTTCTTT.

This sequence joins TRBV4-3 and TRBJ2-7; D is ambiguous. There are 15 residues in the CDR3. V lost 0 bases to trimming and J lost 2 bases, with 11 bases between them. From germline, CDR1 is LGHNA and CDR2 YSLEER. CDR3 in DNA: TGCGCCAGCAGCCAAGATAGGGCGTTCGCCTACGAGCAGTACTTC. This gives the protein CASSQDRAFAYEQYF.

The chain uses TRBV12-5 and TRBJ1-5; D unclear. The V gene's germline CDR1 is LGHNT and CDR2 FRNRAP. The CDR3 totals 13 residues. The ends were cut back, 1 base at V and 1 base at J, with 2 bases in the middle. Here the CDR3 reads CASGLESNQPQHF. The CDR3 DNA sequence: TGTGCTAGTGGTTTGGAAAGCAATCAGCCCCAGCATTTT.

This chain links TRBV28 with TRBJ2-7; 15 nucleotides agree with TRBD2. From germline, CDR1 is MDHEN and CDR2 SYDVKM. The CDR3 has 18 residues. The V gene end was trimmed by 1 base and the J gene end by 3 bases; junction bases not matched to a gene: 7. Written as DNA, the CDR3 is TGTGCCAGCAGTTTATTGGGACTAGCGGGAGGCGGGGGCTACGAGCAGTACTTC. Protein product: CASSLLGLAGGGGYEQYF.

The chain joins TRBV5-8 to TRBJ1-4; the D gene is possibly TRBD1 (5 bases). CDR1 and CDR2 from the germline V gene are SGHTS and YDEGEE. The germline V and J ends were trimmed by 0 bases and 0 bases, with 9 bases remaining between them. CDR3 length: 16 residues. The CDR3: CASSLGDVATNEKLFF. The DNA of the CDR3 is TGTGCCAGCAGCTTGGGGGACGTTGCAACTAATGAAAAACTGTTTTTT.

This sequence joins TRBV4-2 and TRBJ2-7; no firm D call. Trimming pared 5 bases from V and 2 bases from J, leaving 10 bases between. Germline CDR1 reads LGHNA; CDR2 reads YNFKEQ. The CDR3 totals 13 residues. CDR3 DNA sequence: TGTGCCAGCAGCAAAAGCGAGACCTACGAGCAGTACTTC. This codes for CASSKSETYEQYF.

The J gene is TRBJ2-5, the V gene TRBV7-3; no clear D gene. Germline loops: CDR1 SGHTA, CDR2 FQGTGA. This CDR3 comprises 14 residues. V was cut by 0 bases and J by 0 bases, with 5 bases left in between. The CDR3 nucleotides are TGTGCCAGCAGCTTAACGGGTAACCAAGAGACCCAGTACTTC. Translating it yields CASSLTGNQETQYF.

The count of this clone is one. This rearrangement joins TRBV27 to TRBJ1-5, with D perhaps TRBD1 (5 bases). In germline, CDR1 is MNHEY, CDR2 SMNVEV (reference sequence). CDR3 length: 15 residues. Trimming took 5 bases from V and 2 from J, leaving 13 bases between them. The CDR3 is CASSPLGARNQPQHF. Here the CDR3 DNA reads TGTGCCAGCAGTCCGCTCGGGGCGCGCAATCAGCCCCAGCATTTT.

V is TRBV4-1 and J is TRBJ2-3, with a weak D call TRBD2 (6 bases). Germline CDR1 and CDR2: MGHRA and YSYEKL. The CDR3 loop spans 13 amino acids. V lost 5 bases, J lost 6 bases, and 12 bases lay in between. The CDR3 spells CASSGAGSDTQYF. CDR3 coding DNA: TGCGCCAGCAGCGGTGCGGGGAGTGATACGCAGTATTTT.

The chain employs TRBV5-1 and TRBJ2-3; 9 bases map to TRBD2. V lost 4 bases, J lost 5 bases, and 5 bases stayed unmatched. The germline gives CDR1 SGHRS, CDR2 YFSETQ. This CDR3 contains 14 residues. CDR3: CASSAGGPVDTQYF. The CDR3 region has the DNA TGCGCCAGCAGCGCGGGGGGGCCTGTAGATACGCAGTATTTT.

The rearrangement links TRBV19 to TRBJ2-5, with D perhaps assigned TRBD1 or TRBD2 (5 bases each). Trimming shortened V by 3 bases and J by 5 bases, and 13 bases separated the two germline ends. The CDR3 has 14 amino acids. Germline CDR1 LNHDA, CDR2 SQIVND (reference sequence). DNA for the CDR3: TGTGCCAGTAGTATTGCGAGGGGCTGGGAGACCCAGTACTTC. Amino acids: CASSIARGWETQYF. Complete variable domain (other parts from reference TRBV19 and TRBJ2-5): DGGITQSPKYLFRKEGQNVTLSCEQNLNHDAMYWYRQDPGQGLRLIYYSQIVNDFQKGDIAEGYSVSREKKESFPLTVTSAQKNPTAFYLCASSIARGWETQYFGPGTRLLVL.

The rearrangement joins TRBV30 to TRBJ2-1, with 9 bases fitting TRBD2. J gave up 3 bases and V 1 base, and 13 bases lay outside the gene matches. The CDR3 has 18 residues. Germline CDR1 is GTSNPN and CDR2 is SVGIG (reference sequence). CDR3 coding DNA: TGTGCCTGGAGTGGGGGCGGGAGGGCCATAATCCTCTACAATGAGCAGTTCTTC. It encodes CAWSGGGRAIILYNEQFF.

This chain connects TRBV11-3 to TRBJ2-7; tentatively, D is TRBD2 (5 bases). The CDR3 contains 15 residues. V gave up 5 bases and J gave up 2 bases, with 16 bases separating them. CDR1 is SGHNT, CDR2 YENEEA, per germline. The CDR3 is CASSRTPSTAYEQYF. In nucleotides, the CDR3 is TGTGCCAGCAGCCGGACCCCTAGCACAGCCTACGAGCAGTACTTC.

The V gene is TRBV7-3, the J gene TRBJ2-7; 8 positions agree with TRBD2. The junction had 6 bases not matched to a gene; V was cut back by 0 bases and J by 5 bases. This CDR3 has 15 residues. Per germline, CDR1 SGHTA and CDR2 FQGTGA. The CDR3 spells CASSLTGGTRDEQYF. The CDR3 nucleotides are TGTGCCAGCAGCTTAACGGGTGGGACTAGGGACGAGCAGTACTTC.

This rearrangement joins TRBV6-5 to TRBJ2-7; no clear D gene. The CDR3 consists of 12 residues. Germline V gene lookup returns CDR1 MNHEY and CDR2 SVGAGI. Between the trimmed V and J ends, which lost 8 bases and 2 bases, there was a span of 10 bases. CDR3 amino acids: CASAYTPYEQYF. CDR3 DNA sequence: TGTGCCAGCGCATATACTCCCTACGAGCAGTACTTC.

The chain links TRBV19 to TRBJ2-5; the D call may be TRBD1 or TRBD2 (5 bases each). The germline CDR1 and CDR2 sequences are LNHDA and SQIVND (reference sequence). Trimming shortened V by 5 bases and J by 2 bases, and 9 bases separated the two germline ends. This CDR3 is built from 13 residues. CDR3 nucleotides: TGTGCCAGTAGTTTGGGACGGCAAGAGACCCAGTACTTC. Its translation is CASSLGRQETQYF. Full variable domain (outside the CDR3, taken from reference TRBV19 and TRBJ2-5): DGGITQSPKYLFRKEGQNVTLSCEQNLNHDAMYWYRQDPGQGLRLIYYSQIVNDFQKGDIAEGYSVSREKKESFPLTVTSAQKNPTAFYLCASSLGRQETQYFGPGTRLLVL.